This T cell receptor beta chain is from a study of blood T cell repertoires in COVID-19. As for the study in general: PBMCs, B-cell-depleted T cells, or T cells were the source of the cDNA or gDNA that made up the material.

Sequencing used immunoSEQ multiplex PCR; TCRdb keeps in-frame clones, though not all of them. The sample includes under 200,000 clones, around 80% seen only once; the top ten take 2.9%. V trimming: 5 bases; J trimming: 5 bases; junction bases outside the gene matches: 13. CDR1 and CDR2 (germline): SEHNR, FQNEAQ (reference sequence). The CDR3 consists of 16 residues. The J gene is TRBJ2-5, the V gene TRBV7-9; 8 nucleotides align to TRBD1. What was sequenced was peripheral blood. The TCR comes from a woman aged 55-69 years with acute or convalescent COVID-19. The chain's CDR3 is CASSTPMDRVGETQYF. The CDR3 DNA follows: TGTGCCAGCAGCACACCTATGGACAGGGTAGGGGAGACCCAGTACTTC.